Sequencing of this T cell receptor (beta chain) was carried out in a study of T cell changes during pregnancy in multiple sclerosis. Germline lookup yields CDR1 SGHKS and CDR2 YYEKEE (reference sequence). Losses at the gene ends were 10 bases for V and 6 bases for J; bases not matched to a gene: 12. CDR3 length: 14 residues. Using immunoSEQ multiplex PCR, the repertoire was profiled, and TCRdb retains in-frame clones only, with some absent. The table has roughly 45,000 clones, 90% seen once. The V call is TRBV5-5, the J call TRBJ2-7, with TRBD1 matching over 11 bases. Source: peripheral blood, taken in the first trimester of pregnancy. This TCR was recovered from a female donor in good health, enrolled as a control in a pregnancy study. The CDR3 region is CAGQGAPGFSEQYF. CDR3 bases: TGTGCCGGACAGGGGGCGCCAGGATTCTCCGAGCAGTACTTC.